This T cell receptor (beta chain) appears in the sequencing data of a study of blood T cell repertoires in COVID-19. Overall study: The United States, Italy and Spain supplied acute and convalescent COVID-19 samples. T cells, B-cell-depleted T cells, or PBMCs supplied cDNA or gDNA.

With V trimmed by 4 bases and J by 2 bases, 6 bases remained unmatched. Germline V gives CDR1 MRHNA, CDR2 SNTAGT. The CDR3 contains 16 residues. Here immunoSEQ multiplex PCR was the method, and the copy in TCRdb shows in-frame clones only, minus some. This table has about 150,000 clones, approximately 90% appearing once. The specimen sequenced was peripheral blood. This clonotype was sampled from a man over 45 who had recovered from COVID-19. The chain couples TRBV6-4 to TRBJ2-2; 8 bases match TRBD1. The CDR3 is CASSGGTGENTGELFF. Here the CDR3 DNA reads TGTGCCAGCAGTGGTGGGACAGGAGAAAACACCGGGGAGCTGTTTTTT.